This T cell receptor beta chain was identified in a study of Ad26.COV2.S vaccination and SARS-CoV-2 variants. Assay: immunoSEQ multiplex PCR; the TCRdb copy retains only in-frame clones and omits some. The sample consists of 510,000 or so clones, around nine tenths of them appearing once. After removal of 3 bases from V and 8 bases from J, the junction contained 1 base not matched to a gene. Germline V CDR1 and CDR2: MDHEN, SYDVKM. This CDR3 comprises 12 residues. Noted treatment: 15 to 20 received Ad26.COV2.S at low or high dose, single or two shots; several received placebo; per-sample allocation not given. Sampling happened 63 days after the first vaccine or placebo injection.

Sample: peripheral blood, taken in a trial of Ad26.COV2.S vaccine versus placebo. This clonotype was obtained from a person between 18 and 65 years old who received the Ad26.COV2.S COVID-19 vaccine or a placebo. V is TRBV28 and J is TRBJ1-2; 9 nucleotides agree with TRBD1. CDR3 loop: CASSFGTGGYTF. The CDR3 nucleotides read TGTGCCAGCAGTTTTGGGACAGGGGGCTACACCTTC.